This paragraph covers one T cell receptor beta chain sequence. Its antigen is not known. Repertoires were generated with immunoSEQ multiplex PCR, while TCRdb's copy carries only in-frame clones and drops some. Seen here are 700,000 or so clones, approximately 75% observed once, and the top ten hold 1.5% to 2%. V was cut by 0 bases and J by 1 base, with 9 bases left in between. This CDR3 is built from 15 residues. The germline gives CDR1 KGHSH, CDR2 LQKENI. These data belong to a study of shared clonotypes between healthy human individuals. Study-wide results and caveats: Clonotypes not shared had lower generation probabilities than those common to all four donors. Depth of sequencing was expected to influence donor clonotype sharing. What naive subsets generally showed was a larger estimated richness than memory subsets showed.

This chain links TRBV18 with TRBJ1-1, with D possibly matching TRBD1 (6 bases). This receptor was obtained from a woman in her twenties or thirties in good health. The specimen was memory CD4+ T cells sorted from blood. Stated subset: CD45RA-negative fraction. CDR3 nucleotides: TGTGCCAGCTCACCACCGTGGGGACAGAACACTGAAGCTTTCTTT. Protein: CASSPPWGQNTEAFF.